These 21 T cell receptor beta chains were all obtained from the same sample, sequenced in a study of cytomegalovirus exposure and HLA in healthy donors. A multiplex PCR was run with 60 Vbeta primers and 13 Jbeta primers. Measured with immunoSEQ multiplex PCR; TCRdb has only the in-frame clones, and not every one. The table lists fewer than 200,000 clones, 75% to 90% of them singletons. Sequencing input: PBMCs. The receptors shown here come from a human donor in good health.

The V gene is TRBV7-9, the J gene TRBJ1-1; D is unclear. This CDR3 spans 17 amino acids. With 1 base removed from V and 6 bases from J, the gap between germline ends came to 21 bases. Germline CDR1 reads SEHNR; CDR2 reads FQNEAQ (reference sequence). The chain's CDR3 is CASSLGEFPRTNAEAFF. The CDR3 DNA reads TGTGCCAGCAGCTTAGGGGAGTTCCCCCGGACTAACGCTGAAGCTTTCTTT.

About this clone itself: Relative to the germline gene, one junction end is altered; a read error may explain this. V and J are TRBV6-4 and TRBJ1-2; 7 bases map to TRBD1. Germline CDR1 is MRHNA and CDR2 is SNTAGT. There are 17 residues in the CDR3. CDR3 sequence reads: CASSYSGTERTNYGYTF. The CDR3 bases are TGTGCCAGCAGTTACTCCGGGACAGAACGTACTAACTATGGCTACACCTTC.

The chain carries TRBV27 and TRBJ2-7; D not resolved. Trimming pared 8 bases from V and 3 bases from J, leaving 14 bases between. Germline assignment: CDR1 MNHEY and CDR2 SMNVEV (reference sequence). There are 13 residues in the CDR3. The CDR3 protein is CASRPDGDYEQYF. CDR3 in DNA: TGTGCCAGCCGACCCGACGGAGACTACGAGCAGTACTTC.

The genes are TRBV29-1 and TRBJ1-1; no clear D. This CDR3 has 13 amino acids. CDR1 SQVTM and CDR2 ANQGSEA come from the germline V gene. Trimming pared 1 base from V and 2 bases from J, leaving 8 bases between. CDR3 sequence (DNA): TGCAGCGTTGAAGTCCCCAGAAACACTGAAGCTTTCTTT. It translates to CSVEVPRNTEAFF.

CDR3 loop: CASLRQGLSTDTQYF. CDR3 DNA sequence: TGTGCCAGCCTTAGACAGGGATTGTCCACAGATACGCAGTATTTT. The rearrangement uses TRBV6-1 and TRBJ2-3, with TRBD1 matching 7 bases. The CDR3 runs 15 residues. J was trimmed by 2 bases and V by 8 bases; bases with no gene match: 10. The V gene's germline CDR1 is MNHNS and CDR2 SASEGT.

This chain's CDR3 is CASGPARGNYGYTF. CDR3 nucleotide sequence: TGTGCTAGTGGCCCCGCCAGGGGTAACTATGGCTACACCTTC. V gene TRBV12-5 combines with J gene TRBJ1-2, with D possibly matching TRBD1 (6 bases). Germline loops: CDR1 LGHNT, CDR2 FRNRAP. Trimming took off 6 bases at V and 1 base at J, with 12 bases between the two ends. There are 14 residues in the CDR3.

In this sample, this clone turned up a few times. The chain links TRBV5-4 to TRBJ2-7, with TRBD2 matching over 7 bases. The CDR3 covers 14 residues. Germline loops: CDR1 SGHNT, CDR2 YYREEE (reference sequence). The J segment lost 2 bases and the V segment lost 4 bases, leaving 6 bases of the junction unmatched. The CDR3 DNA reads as TGTGCCAGCAGCGACGCTAGCGGCGCCTACGAGCAGTACTTC. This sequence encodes CASSDASGAYEQYF.

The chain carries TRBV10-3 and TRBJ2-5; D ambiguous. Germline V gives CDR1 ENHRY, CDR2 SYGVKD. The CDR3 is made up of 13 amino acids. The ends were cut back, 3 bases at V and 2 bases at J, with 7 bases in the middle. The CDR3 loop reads CAISEGEQETQYF. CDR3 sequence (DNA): TGTGCCATCAGTGAAGGAGAGCAAGAGACCCAGTACTTC.

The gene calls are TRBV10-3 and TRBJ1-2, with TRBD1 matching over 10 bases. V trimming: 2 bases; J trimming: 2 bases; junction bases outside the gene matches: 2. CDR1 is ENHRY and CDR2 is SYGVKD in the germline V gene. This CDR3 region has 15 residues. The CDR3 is CAISERDRGNYGYTF. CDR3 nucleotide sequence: TGTGCCATCAGTGAGAGGGACAGGGGAAACTATGGCTACACCTTC.

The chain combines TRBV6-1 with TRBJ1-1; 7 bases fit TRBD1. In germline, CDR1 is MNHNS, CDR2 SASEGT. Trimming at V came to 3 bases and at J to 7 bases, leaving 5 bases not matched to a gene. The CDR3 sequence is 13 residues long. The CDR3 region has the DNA TGTGCCAGCAGTGAGAACAGGGGAAGTGAAGCTTTCTTT. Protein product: CASSENRGSEAFF.

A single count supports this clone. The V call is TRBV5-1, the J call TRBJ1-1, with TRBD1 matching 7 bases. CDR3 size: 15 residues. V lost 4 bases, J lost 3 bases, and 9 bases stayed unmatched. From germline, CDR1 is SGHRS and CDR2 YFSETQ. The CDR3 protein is CASSLRPRGDTEAFF. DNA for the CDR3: TGCGCCAGCAGCCTTCGCCCCAGGGGGGACACTGAAGCTTTCTTT. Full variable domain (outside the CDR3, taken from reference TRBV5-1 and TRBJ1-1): KAGVTQTPRYLIKTRGQQVTLSCSPISGHRSVSWYQQTPGQGLQFLFEYFSETQRNKGNFPGRFSGRQFSNSRSEMNVSTLELGDSALYLCASSLRPRGDTEAFFGQGTRLTVV.

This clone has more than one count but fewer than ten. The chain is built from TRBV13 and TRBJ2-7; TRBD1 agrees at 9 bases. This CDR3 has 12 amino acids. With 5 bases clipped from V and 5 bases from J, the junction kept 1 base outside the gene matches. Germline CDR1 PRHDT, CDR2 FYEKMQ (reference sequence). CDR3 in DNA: TGTGCCAGCAGCACAGGGGGCGACGAGCAGTACTTC. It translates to CASSTGGDEQYF.

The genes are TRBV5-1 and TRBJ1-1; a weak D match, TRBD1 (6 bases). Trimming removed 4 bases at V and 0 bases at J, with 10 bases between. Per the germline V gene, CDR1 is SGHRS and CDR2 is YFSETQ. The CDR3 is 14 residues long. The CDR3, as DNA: TGCGCCAGCAGCCCTGGGGGCGTGAACACTGAAGCTTTCTTT. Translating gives CASSPGGVNTEAFF. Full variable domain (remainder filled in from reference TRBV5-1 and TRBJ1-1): KAGVTQTPRYLIKTRGQQVTLSCSPISGHRSVSWYQQTPGQGLQFLFEYFSETQRNKGNFPGRFSGRQFSNSRSEMNVSTLELGDSALYLCASSPGGVNTEAFFGQGTRLTVV.

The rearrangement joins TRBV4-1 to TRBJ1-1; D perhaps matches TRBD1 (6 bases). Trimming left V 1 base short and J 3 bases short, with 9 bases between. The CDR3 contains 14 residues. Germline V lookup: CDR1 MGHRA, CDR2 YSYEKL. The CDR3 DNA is TGCGCCAGCAGCCAAGTACAGGGTGACACTGAAGCTTTCTTT. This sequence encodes CASSQVQGDTEAFF.

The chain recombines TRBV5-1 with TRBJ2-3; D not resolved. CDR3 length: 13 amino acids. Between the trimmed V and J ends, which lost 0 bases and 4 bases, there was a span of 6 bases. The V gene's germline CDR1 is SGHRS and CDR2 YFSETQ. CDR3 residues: CASSLVEADTQYF. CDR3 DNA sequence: TGCGCCAGCAGCTTGGTAGAGGCAGATACGCAGTATTTT.

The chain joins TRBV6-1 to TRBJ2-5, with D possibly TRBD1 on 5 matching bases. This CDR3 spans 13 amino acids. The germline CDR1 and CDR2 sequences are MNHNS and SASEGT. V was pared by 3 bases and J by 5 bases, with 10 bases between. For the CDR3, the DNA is TGTGCCAGCAGTGAGCAGGGTTTCGAGACCCAGTACTTC. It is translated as CASSEQGFETQYF.

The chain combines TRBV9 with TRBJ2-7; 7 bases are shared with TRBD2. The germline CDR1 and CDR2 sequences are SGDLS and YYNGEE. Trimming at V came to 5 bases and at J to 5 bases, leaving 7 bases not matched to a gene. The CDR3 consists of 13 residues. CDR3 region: CASSWGGDHEQYF. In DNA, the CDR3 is TGTGCCAGCAGTTGGGGGGGGGATCACGAGCAGTACTTC.

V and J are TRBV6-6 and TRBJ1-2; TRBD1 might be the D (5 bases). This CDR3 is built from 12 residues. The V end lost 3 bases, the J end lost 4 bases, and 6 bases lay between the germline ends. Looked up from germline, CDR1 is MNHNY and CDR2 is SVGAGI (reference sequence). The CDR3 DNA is TGTGCCAGCAGTTATAGGGGCTATGGCTACACCTTC. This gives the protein CASSYRGYGYTF.

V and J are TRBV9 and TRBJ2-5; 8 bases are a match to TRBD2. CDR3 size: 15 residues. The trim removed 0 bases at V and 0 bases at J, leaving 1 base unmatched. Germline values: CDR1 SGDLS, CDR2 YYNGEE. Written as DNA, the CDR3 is TGTGCCAGCAGCGTAGGCGGGGGGCACCAAGAGACCCAGTACTTC. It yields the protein CASSVGGGHQETQYF. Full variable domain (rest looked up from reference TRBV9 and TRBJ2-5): DSGVTQTPKHLITATGQRVTLRCSPRSGDLSVYWYQQSLDQGLQFLIQYYNGEERAKGNILERFSAQQFPDLHSELNLSSLELGDSALYFCASSVGGGHQETQYFGPGTRLLVL.

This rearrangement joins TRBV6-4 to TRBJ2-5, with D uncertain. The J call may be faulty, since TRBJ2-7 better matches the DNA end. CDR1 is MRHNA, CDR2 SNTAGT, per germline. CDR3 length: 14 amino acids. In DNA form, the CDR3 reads TGTGCCAGCAGTGACTCGTCGCTCTCCTACGAGCAGTACTTC. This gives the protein CASSDSSLSYEQYF.

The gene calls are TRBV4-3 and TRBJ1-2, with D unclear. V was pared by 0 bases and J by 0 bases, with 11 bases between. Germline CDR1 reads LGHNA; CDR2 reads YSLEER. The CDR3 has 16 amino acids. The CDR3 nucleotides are TGCGCCAGCAGCCAAGAAAGTATCCAGGCTAACTATGGCTACACCTTC. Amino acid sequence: CASSQESIQANYGYTF.